This T cell receptor beta chain stems from a study of identifying expanded T cells in peripheral blood. This table comes from immunoSEQ multiplex PCR, and its TCRdb copy is limited to in-frame clones, with some not included. The sample yields about 100,000 clones, 80% to 90% seen once. This clone was picked up a small number of times. Its antigen is not identified. CDR1 and CDR2 from the germline V gene are SGHNT and YYREEE (reference sequence). This CDR3 spans 14 amino acids. Trimming stripped 4 bases from V and 1 base from J, with 9 bases between. Findings and caveats of the study: Roughly two-week clone count variance significantly increased as total template count grew.

The chain employs TRBV5-4 and TRBJ1-3; tentatively, D is TRBD1 (6 bases). Material: blood. The receptor was derived from a person aged 18 to 70 in good health. The CDR3 is CASSLDRSGNTIYF. The CDR3 DNA is TGTGCCAGCAGCCTTGACAGGTCTGGAAACACCATATATTTT. Combining the CDR3 with reference TRBV5-4 and TRBJ1-3 gives the whole variable domain ETGVTQSPTHLIKTRGQQVTLRCSSQSGHNTVSWYQQALGQGPQFIFQYYREEENGRGNFPPRFSGLQFPNYSSELNVNALELDDSALYLCASSLDRSGNTIYFGEGSWLTVV.